This T cell receptor (beta chain) originates from a study of cytomegalovirus exposure and HLA in healthy donors. Use of 60 Vbeta and 13 Jbeta primers characterized the PCR. The data were produced by immunoSEQ multiplex PCR, yet TCRdb's version contains in-frame clones alone and is incomplete. The sample lists about 180,000 clones, 60% to 80% occurring once. General observations from the study: For most TCR beta V segments, an earlier analysis put the productive rate at about 87% or about 30% of the time. Presence/absence results assume similar sequencing depth per donor, which may not hold.

Worth noting for this clone: Its specificity is not known.

Sequenced input: PBMCs. The source is a man in his sixties in good health and CMV-seronegative.

The CDR3 sequence is CAWSRSEWYEQYF. The CDR3 DNA is TGTGCCTGGAGTCGTAGTGAGTGGTACGAGCAGTACTTC. The V call is TRBV30, the J call TRBJ2-7; no firm D call. Trimming left V 2 bases short and J 4 bases short, with 12 bases between. CDR3 size: 13 residues. CDR1 and CDR2 from the germline V gene are GTSNPN and SVGIG (reference sequence).